The source of this TCR beta chain is a study of T cell responses to AZD1222 COVID-19 vaccine. Per the germline V gene, CDR1 is GTSNPN and CDR2 is SVGIG (reference sequence). The CDR3 sequence is 13 residues long. V lost 0 bases and J 5 bases, leaving 11 bases between the germline ends. Using immunoSEQ multiplex PCR, the repertoire was profiled, and TCRdb retains in-frame clones only, with some absent. The repertoire includes tens of thousands of clones, 85% to 90% of them detected once, and roughly 10% sits in the top ten. The sequencing here drew on peripheral blood, taken on day 0 of AZD1222 vaccination. The receptor was derived from an adult in good health. This rearrangement joins TRBV30 to TRBJ2-7; D perhaps matches TRBD1 (6 bases). The CDR3 DNA sequence: TGTGCCTGGAGTGTAATCAGGGGCCACGAGCAGTACTTC. This gives the protein CAWSVIRGHEQYF.